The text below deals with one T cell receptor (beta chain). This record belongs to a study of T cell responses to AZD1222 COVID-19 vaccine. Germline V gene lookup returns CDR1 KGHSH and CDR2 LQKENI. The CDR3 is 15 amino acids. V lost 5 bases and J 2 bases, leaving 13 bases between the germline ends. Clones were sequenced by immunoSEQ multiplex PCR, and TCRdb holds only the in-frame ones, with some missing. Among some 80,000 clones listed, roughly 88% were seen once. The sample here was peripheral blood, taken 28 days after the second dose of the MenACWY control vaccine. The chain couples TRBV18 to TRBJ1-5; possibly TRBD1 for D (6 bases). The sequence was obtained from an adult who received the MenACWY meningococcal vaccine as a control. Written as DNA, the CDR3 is TGTGCCAGCTCATTCACAGGGAGAGGCAATCAGCCCCAGCATTTT. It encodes CASSFTGRGNQPQHF.